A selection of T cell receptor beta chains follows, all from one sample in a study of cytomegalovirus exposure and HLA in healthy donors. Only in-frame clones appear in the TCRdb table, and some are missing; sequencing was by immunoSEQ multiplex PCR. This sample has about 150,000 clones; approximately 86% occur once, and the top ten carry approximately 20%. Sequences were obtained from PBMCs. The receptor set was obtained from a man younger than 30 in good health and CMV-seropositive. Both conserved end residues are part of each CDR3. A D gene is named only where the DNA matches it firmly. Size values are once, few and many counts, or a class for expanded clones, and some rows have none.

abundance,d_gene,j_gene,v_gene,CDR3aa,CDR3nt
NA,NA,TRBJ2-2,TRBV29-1,CSVGWVGDTGELFF,TGCAGCGTTGGGTGGGTCGGGGACACCGGGGAGCTGTTTTTT
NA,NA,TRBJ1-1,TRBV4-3,CASSQDHQRPEAFF,TGCGCCAGCAGCCAAGATCATCAGAGGCCTGAAGCTTTCTTT
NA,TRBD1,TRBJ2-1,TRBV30,CAWSLDRGRHNEQFF,TGTGCCTGGAGCCTCGACAGGGGGAGGCACAATGAGCAGTTCTTC
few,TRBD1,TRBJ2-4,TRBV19,CASSMTGYITAKNIQYF,TGTGCCAGTAGTATGACAGGGTATATCACGGCCAAAAACATTCAGTACTTC
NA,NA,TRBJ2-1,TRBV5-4,CASSSRQKDLGDEQFF,TGTGCCAGCAGCTCCCGACAGAAAGACCTAGGCGATGAGCAGTTCTTC
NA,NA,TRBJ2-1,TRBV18,CASSPRGADYNEQFF,TGTGCCAGCTCACCACGCGGGGCAGACTACAATGAGCAGTTCTTC
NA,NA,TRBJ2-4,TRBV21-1,CASSREELAKNIQYF,TGTGCCAGCAGCAGGGAGGAGTTAGCCAAAAACATTCAGTACTTC
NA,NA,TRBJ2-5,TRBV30,CAWSGQVRETQYF,TGTGCCTGGAGTGGTCAGGTACGGGAGACCCAGTACTTC
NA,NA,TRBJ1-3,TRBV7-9,CASSLSREAGNTIYF,TGTGCCAGCAGCTTATCGAGGGAGGCTGGAAACACCATATATTTT
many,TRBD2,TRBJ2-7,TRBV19,CASSKKTSGNSYEQYF,TGTGCCAGTAGCAAGAAGACTAGCGGGAACTCCTACGAGCAGTACTTC
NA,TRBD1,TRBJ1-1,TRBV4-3,CASSHGTGANTEAFF,TGCGCCAGCAGCCACGGGACAGGCGCAAACACTGAAGCTTTCTTT
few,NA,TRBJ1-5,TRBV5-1,CASSQSGGYSNQPQHF,TGCGCCAGCAGCCAAAGCGGGGGGTATAGCAATCAGCCCCAGCATTTT